The 23 T cell receptor beta chains in this list originate from one sample, sequenced in a study of breast tumors, draining lymph nodes, adjacent tissues. TCRdb reanalysed the multiplex PCR reads using MiXCR and keeps one entry per CDR3 protein. The sample yields 20,000 to 25,000 distinct CDR3 sequences, less than 25% seen once. Sequencing input: breast tumor tissue. The source is a female donor with breast cancer. Some clones in this sample may be carry-over from other donors' samples.

Comment on this clonotype: Just one base apart from a much larger clone, this may be a read error. This chain joins TRBV5-1 and TRBJ2-6; TRBD1 might be the D (5 bases). In germline, CDR1 is SGHRS, CDR2 YFSETQ. The CDR3 consists of 15 residues. Written as DNA, the CDR3 is TGCGCCAGCAGCTTGGTAAACTCTGGGGCCAACGGCCTGACTTTC. This translates into CASSLVNSGANGLTF.

This clonotype occurred many times. The V gene is TRBV20-1, the J gene TRBJ1-5; D gene unclear. Trimming removed 0 bases at V and 2 bases at J, with 11 bases between. Germline-derived CDR1 and CDR2 are DFQATT and SNEGSKA (reference sequence). The CDR3 is 15 residues long. The CDR3 region has the DNA TGCAGTGCTAGAGAAAGGGAGAGCGGCAATCAGCCCCAGCATTTT. This translates into CSARERESGNQPQHF.

This clonotype qualifies as medium-sized. This sequence joins TRBV7-8 and TRBJ2-1; TRBD2 agrees at 8 bases. V was clipped by 5 bases and J by 8 bases; unmatched bases: 11. In germline, CDR1 is SGHVS, CDR2 FQNEAQ. This CDR3 region has 15 residues. CDR3 loop: CASSPASGSDDEQFF. CDR3 sequence (DNA): TGTGCCAGCAGCCCAGCCAGCGGGAGTGACGATGAGCAGTTCTTC.

This clonotype has at least ten counts. This sequence joins TRBV6-5 and TRBJ2-2; 11 nucleotides line up with TRBD1. The ends lost 5 bases at V and 6 bases at J; junction bases unmatched: 5. Germline assignment: CDR1 MNHEY and CDR2 SVGAGI. This CDR3 has 15 residues. CDR3 region: CASSSRTGGAGELFF. The DNA of the CDR3 is TGTGCCAGCAGTAGTAGGACAGGGGGCGCCGGGGAGCTGTTTTTT.

There are many counts of this clonotype. V usage is TRBV12-3 or TRBV12-4 and J usage is TRBJ1-3; D is uncertain. The CDR3 extends over 13 amino acids. V was clipped by 6 bases and J by 7 bases, with 13 bases between them. The CDR3 DNA follows: TGTGCCAGCAGGGCCTCGAGCGGCAACACCATATATTTT. Its protein product is CASRASSGNTIYF.

A remark on this clonotype: The germline gene is not matched at one end of the junction; a read error may be the cause. The CDR3 protein is CASNLEQGAGYEQHF. CDR3 sequence (DNA): TGTGCCAGCAACCTCGAGCAGGGGGCGGGCTACGAGCAGCACTTC. The chain employs TRBV2 and TRBJ2-7, with 8 bases aligning to TRBD1. Germline assignment: CDR1 SNHLY and CDR2 FYNNEI. CDR3 length: 15 residues.

The gene calls are TRBV19 and TRBJ1-1; D not certain. CDR1 LNHDA and CDR2 SQIVND come from the germline V gene (reference sequence). The CDR3 length is 13 residues. Between the trimmed V and J ends, which lost 4 bases and 4 bases, there was a span of 10 bases. CDR3 region: CASSTRVGTEAFF. CDR3 bases: TGTGCCAGTAGTACGAGGGTTGGCACTGAAGCTTTCTTT.

This clonotype has a count of ten or more. This chain connects TRBV20-1 to TRBJ2-1, with unresolved D. Trimming left V 3 bases short and J 0 bases short, with 12 bases between. Germline V gene lookup returns CDR1 DFQATT and CDR2 SNEGSKA (reference sequence). The CDR3 runs to 15 residues. CDR3 DNA sequence: TGCAGTGCTAGTTCGTCCGTCAGCTCCTACAATGAGCAGTTCTTC. It codes for CSASSSVSSYNEQFF.

Ten or more counts support this clonotype. The chain carries TRBV20-1 and TRBJ2-1; TRBD1 matches at 9 bases. The CDR3 sequence is 15 residues long. The V and J ends lost 6 bases and 5 bases, in that order; junction bases with no gene match: 11. Germline values: CDR1 DFQATT, CDR2 SNEGSKA (reference sequence). CDR3 amino acids: CSAEPGQGSHNEQFF. The CDR3 DNA reads TGCAGTGCAGAACCGGGACAGGGATCACACAATGAGCAGTTCTTC.

Many counts were recorded for this clonotype. CDR3 sequence (DNA): TGTGCCTGGAGCGTACGGGGCCTAGCGGGGTACAATGAGCAGTTCTTC. Translating gives CAWSVRGLAGYNEQFF. The chain couples TRBV30 to TRBJ2-1; 9 positions match TRBD2. Trimming cost V 3 bases and J 4 bases; bases outside gene matches: 10. CDR1 is GTSNPN and CDR2 is SVGIG in the germline V gene (reference sequence). The CDR3 is 16 residues long.

This clonotype was counted many times. V gene TRBV27 combines with J gene TRBJ2-3; 10 bases agree with TRBD2. V lost 0 bases to trimming and J lost 5 bases; unmatched junction nucleotides: 5. Per germline, CDR1 MNHEY and CDR2 SMNVEV (reference sequence). The length of the CDR3 is 16 residues. The CDR3 region is CASSLSSSGSVDTQYF. The CDR3 nucleotides read TGTGCCAGCAGTTTATCATCTAGCGGGAGCGTAGATACGCAGTATTTT.

In its sample, this clonotype ranks as large. This chain joins TRBV7-2 and TRBJ2-1; D is perhaps TRBD1 or TRBD2 (6 bases each). Germline values: CDR1 SGHTA, CDR2 FQGNSA. The CDR3 runs 13 residues. V was pared by 5 bases and J by 9 bases, with 14 bases between. Here the CDR3 DNA reads TGTGCCAGCAGCACCCAACAGGGAGGTGAGCAGTTCTTC. It specifies CASSTQQGGEQFF.

This clonotype is a singleton in its sample. The rearrangement joins TRBV2 to TRBJ2-7; 10 bases fit TRBD1. Losses at the gene ends were 10 bases for V and 7 bases for J; bases not matched to a gene: 10. The CDR3 runs to 13 residues. Germline V gene sequence: CDR1 SNHLY, CDR2 FYNNEI. The CDR3, as DNA: TGTGCCAAGACGGCGGTGGACAGGGGGGAGCAGTACTTC. Translation: CAKTAVDRGEQYF. Together with reference TRBV2 and TRBJ2-7, the CDR3 gives the full variable domain: EPEVTQTPSHQVTQMGQEVILRCVPISNHLYFYWYRQILGQKVEFLVSFYNNEISEKSEIFDDQFSVERPDGSNFTLKIRSTKLEDSAMYFCAKTAVDRGEQYFGPGTRLTVT.

Only a few counts were recorded for this clonotype. V is TRBV30 and J is TRBJ1-1; 9 nucleotides agree with TRBD1. Germline CDR1 and CDR2: GTSNPN and SVGIG (reference sequence). The CDR3 length is 14 residues. Trimming at V came to 8 bases and at J to 0 bases, leaving 7 bases not matched to a gene. CDR3 sequence (DNA): TGTGCCCAGAACAGGGGGCTGATGAACACTGAAGCTTTCTTT. Protein sequence: CAQNRGLMNTEAFF.

This clonotype was seen at least ten times. The chain uses TRBV10-2 and TRBJ2-5, with D possibly matching TRBD1 (7 bases). This CDR3 has 13 amino acids. Germline CDR1 is WSHSY and CDR2 is SAAADI. V was trimmed by 0 bases and J by 7 bases, leaving 9 bases between them. CDR3 residues: CASSESQGGTQYF. CDR3 DNA sequence: TGCGCCAGCAGTGAGTCGCAGGGGGGGACCCAGTACTTC.

This clonotype has at least ten counts. This chain connects TRBV10-3 to TRBJ2-7; 14 nucleotides match TRBD2. Germline CDR1 is ENHRY and CDR2 is SYGVKD. The CDR3 is made up of 15 amino acids. J lost 4 bases, V lost 10 bases, and 9 bases had no gene match. CDR3 nucleotide sequence: TGTGCCACCTGTAAGGGGACTAGCGGGGGATACGAGCAGTACTTC. It translates to CATCKGTSGGYEQYF.

The sample holds many counts of this clonotype. V gene TRBV6-6 combines with J gene TRBJ2-7; D unclear. Looked up from germline, CDR1 is MNHNY and CDR2 is SVGAGI (reference sequence). Trimming cost V 2 bases and J 5 bases, with 13 bases left between them. The CDR3 covers 14 residues. The CDR3 reads CASSYPGYGHEQYF. The CDR3 nucleotides are TGTGCCAGCAGTTACCCGGGCTACGGCCACGAGCAGTACTTC.

This clonotype was observed at least ten times. The chain uses TRBV5-1 and TRBJ2-2; 8 nucleotides match TRBD2. The CDR3 runs to 14 residues. From germline, CDR1 is SGHRS and CDR2 YFSETQ. V lost 4 bases, J lost 10 bases, and 9 bases stayed unmatched. The CDR3 protein is CASSLDSGAKELFF. The DNA of the CDR3 is TGCGCCAGCAGCCTCGATAGCGGGGCCAAGGAGCTGTTTTTT.

Sample share makes this clonotype medium-sized. The chain links TRBV24-1 to TRBJ2-7; D gene uncertain. V gave up 4 bases and J gave up 6 bases, with 15 bases separating them. The V gene's germline CDR1 is KGHDR and CDR2 SFDVKD. The CDR3 is 14 amino acids. The CDR3 loop reads CATSDRRTPSEQYF. CDR3 nucleotides: TGTGCCACCAGTGACCGCAGGACGCCCAGCGAGCAGTACTTC.

A remark on this clonotype: This may be a read error: a much more frequent sequence differs by one nucleotide. The chain links TRBV2 to TRBJ2-5; D might be TRBD2 (6 bases). Trimming took off 10 bases at V and 2 bases at J, with 11 bases between the two ends. There are 12 residues in the CDR3. The germline V gene encodes CDR1 SNHLY and CDR2 FYNNEI. This CDR3 is CATPSAQETQYF. In DNA, the CDR3 is TGTGCCACCCCTAGCGCACAAGAGACCCAGTACTTC.

To note about this clonotype: At one end the junction does not follow the germline gene, possibly because of a read error. V is TRBV19 and J is TRBJ2-2; D perhaps matches TRBD2 (6 bases). The germline gives CDR1 LNHDA, CDR2 SQIVND (reference sequence). The CDR3 has 14 amino acids. CDR3 DNA sequence: TGTGCCAGTAGTGGGACTCACTACACCGGGGAGCTGCTTTTT. Protein sequence: CASSGTHYTGELLF.

This clonotype was counted at least ten times. V and J are TRBV7-2 and TRBJ2-7; D is perhaps TRBD2 (5 bases). This CDR3 contains 14 residues. CDR1 is SGHTA, CDR2 FQGNSA, per germline. The V end lost 5 bases, the J end lost 2 bases, and 13 bases lay between the germline ends. Here the CDR3 reads CASSPSGNTYEQYF. CDR3 DNA sequence: TGTGCCAGCAGCCCGTCCGGGAATACCTACGAGCAGTACTTC.

This clonotype was seen many times. V gene TRBV9 combines with J gene TRBJ2-1; D is possibly TRBD1 (5 bases). Looked up from germline, CDR1 is SGDLS and CDR2 is YYNGEE. There are 13 residues in the CDR3. The germline V and J ends were trimmed by 3 bases and 7 bases, with 11 bases remaining between them. CDR3 amino acids: CASSDYRLNEQFF. CDR3 bases: TGTGCCAGCAGCGATTACAGGTTGAATGAGCAGTTCTTC.